The 30 T cell receptor beta chains below were found in one sample sequenced in a study of blood T cells in healthy people across ages. The authors ran a second PCR of roughly 6 to 12 cycles using a sample-barcoded 5' primer and a J-beta primer mix. A single record per CDR3 protein comes from TCRdb applying MiXCR to the 5' RACE reads. The sample lists around 700,000 distinct CDR3 sequences; more than 20% were seen once. The data were also submitted as part of a second study, on T cells of mothers and their children.

Sequenced input: blood. Receptors originate from a boy between 10 and 17 years old in good health.

This sequence joins TRBV6-5 and TRBJ2-7, with TRBD2 matching over 7 bases. Germline V gene sequence: CDR1 MNHEY, CDR2 SVGAGI. After removal of 3 bases from V and 3 bases from J, the junction contained 2 bases not matched to a gene. CDR3 length: 13 residues. The CDR3 reads CASSYASGYEQYF. CDR3 in DNA: TGTGCCAGCAGTTATGCTAGCGGCTACGAGCAGTACTTC.

The V call is TRBV9, the J call TRBJ2-2; D ambiguous. The V end lost 0 bases, the J end lost 5 bases, and 11 bases lay between the germline ends. The CDR3 extends over 15 amino acids. CDR1 is SGDLS, CDR2 YYNGEE, per germline. The CDR3 spells CASSVGLHQTGELFF. In DNA form, the CDR3 reads TGTGCCAGCAGCGTAGGACTGCATCAGACCGGGGAGCTGTTTTTT.

This clonotype has just a few counts. The J gene is TRBJ2-5, the V gene TRBV24-1, with no clear D. The CDR3 extends over 11 amino acids. V was trimmed by 5 bases and J by 7 bases, leaving 7 bases between them. CDR1 is KGHDR and CDR2 is SFDVKD in the germline V gene. The CDR3 nucleotides are TGTGCCACCAGTGTCTCGGGGACCCAGTACTTC. Amino acids: CATSVSGTQYF.

The chain employs TRBV12-3 or TRBV12-4 and TRBJ1-6; D may be TRBD1 (5 bases). The ends were cut back, 1 base at V and 7 bases at J, with 11 bases in the middle. The length of the CDR3 is 15 residues. Here the CDR3 reads CASSLESGRNSPLHF. For the CDR3, the DNA is TGTGCCAGCAGTTTAGAGTCAGGGAGGAATTCACCCCTCCACTTT.

As concerns this clonotype: A junction end diverges from the germline sequence, so it may reflect a read error. The chain employs TRBV27 and TRBJ2-7; maybe TRBD2 (6 bases). CDR3 length equals 14 residues. Germline V gene data show CDR1 as MNHEY and CDR2 as SMNVEV (reference sequence). CDR3 sequence: CASSLTATDYEQYF. Written as DNA, the CDR3 is TGTGCCAGCAGTTTAACGGCGACGGACTACGAACAGTACTTC.

The gene calls are TRBV12-5 and TRBJ1-1, with D tentatively TRBD1 (5 bases). V lost 6 bases and J 0 bases, leaving 17 bases between the germline ends. The CDR3 spans 16 residues. The germline V gene has CDR1 LGHNT and CDR2 FRNRAP. The CDR3 DNA sequence: TGTGCTAGTGGGACAGACATCAGACGGGTGAACACTGAAGCTTTCTTT. It specifies CASGTDIRRVNTEAFF.

V usage is TRBV20-1 and J usage is TRBJ2-5; TRBD1 or TRBD2 may be the D gene (6 bases each). Matching the DNA end better, TRBJ2-7 makes the J call doubtful. Germline V gives CDR1 DFQATT, CDR2 SNEGSKA (reference sequence). This CDR3 is built from 15 residues. This chain's CDR3 is CSARDSGPGTYEQYF. CDR3 in DNA: TGCAGTGCTAGGGACAGCGGGCCAGGGACCTACGAGCAGTACTTC.

This chain links TRBV5-1 with TRBJ2-1, with 11 bases that match TRBD1. The J call could be wrong; TRBJ2-7 is a better fit for the DNA end. CDR1 and CDR2 (germline): SGHRS, YFSETQ. The CDR3 contains 15 residues. For the CDR3, the DNA is TGCGCCAGCAGCTGGACAGGGGGCGATCTCCTCGAGCAGTACTTC. This codes for CASSWTGGDLLEQYF.

The chain combines TRBV20-1 with TRBJ2-5, with 9 bases identical to TRBD1. The CDR3 length is 13 residues. The V gene end was trimmed by 4 bases and the J gene end by 4 bases; junction bases not matched to a gene: 4. In germline, CDR1 is DFQATT, CDR2 SNEGSKA (reference sequence). CDR3 nucleotide sequence: TGCAGTGCTAAAGACAGGGGGGGAGAGACCCAGTACTTC. It translates to CSAKDRGGETQYF.

The chain recombines TRBV12-3 or TRBV12-4 with TRBJ1-5, with 9 bases that match TRBD1. The junction had 11 bases not matched to a gene; V was cut back by 5 bases and J by 6 bases. There are 16 residues in the CDR3. The DNA of the CDR3 is TGTGCCAGCAGTGCCACTTGGGACAGGGCCGGTCAGCCCCAGCATTTT. Protein sequence: CASSATWDRAGQPQHF.

This clonotype has only a few counts. This chain joins TRBV28 and TRBJ2-4; 9 bases line up with TRBD2. Germline assignment: CDR1 MDHEN and CDR2 SYDVKM. The CDR3 is 16 amino acids. V lost 3 bases to trimming and J lost 0 bases; unmatched junction nucleotides: 3. The CDR3 sequence is CASSLAGGLAKNIQYF. The CDR3 DNA reads TGTGCCAGCAGTTTGGCGGGAGGGCTAGCCAAAAACATTCAGTACTTC.

The chain combines TRBV10-3 with TRBJ2-6, with 7 bases aligning to TRBD1. The CDR3 runs 17 residues. The ends lost 0 bases at V and 1 base at J; junction bases unmatched: 3. Germline V gene lookup returns CDR1 ENHRY and CDR2 SYGVKD. The CDR3 nucleotides read TGTGCCATCAGTGAGTCGACAGGGACATCTGGGGCCAACGTCCTGACTTTC. Its protein is CAISESTGTSGANVLTF.

V is TRBV29-1 and J is TRBJ2-5, with 8 positions matching TRBD1. The CDR3 covers 12 residues. Losses at the gene ends were 7 bases for V and 11 bases for J; bases not matched to a gene: 12. CDR1 is SQVTM, CDR2 ANQGSEA, per germline. The CDR3 DNA follows: TGCAGCGGCTCAGGGGGCTCTTCAGATCAGTACTTC. It specifies CSGSGGSSDQYF.

This clonotype occurred a few times. One end of the junction is discordant with germline, which a read error may explain. V is TRBV7-6 and J is TRBJ2-1; 8 bases line up with TRBD1. CDR3 length: 16 residues. The germline CDR1 and CDR2 sequences are SGHVS and FNYEAQ. The CDR3 nucleotides are TGTGCCAGCAGCGCGTCTCAGGGGGCGCGTTACAATGGGCAGTTCTTC. It yields the protein CASSASQGARYNGQFF.

This clonotype was seen ten or more times. V gene TRBV20-1 combines with J gene TRBJ2-5; D is possibly TRBD1 or TRBD2 (5 bases each). The V and J ends lost 7 bases and 4 bases respectively, with 19 bases between them. The V gene's germline CDR1 is DFQATT and CDR2 SNEGSKA (reference sequence). This CDR3 region has 14 residues. In DNA form, the CDR3 reads TGCAGTGTCGCCGGGGCAGCGCGCGGAGAGACCCAGTACTTC. The encoded protein is CSVAGAARGETQYF.

The chain joins TRBV29-1 to TRBJ2-5, with D possibly being TRBD2 (5 bases). The length of the CDR3 is 13 residues. Trimming took off 4 bases at V and 0 bases at J, with 9 bases between the two ends. The germline gives CDR1 SQVTM, CDR2 ANQGSEA. CDR3 bases: TGCAGCGTTGGAGACGGGGACCAAGAGACCCAGTACTTC. Encoded protein: CSVGDGDQETQYF.

This clonotype was detected only a few times. DNA of the CDR3: TGTGCCAGCAGCACGATCACAGATACGCAGTATTTT. Residues: CASSTITDTQYF. The rearrangement joins TRBV11-2 to TRBJ2-3; D is unresolved. The V end was cut by 5 bases, the J end by 2 bases, with 5 bases between. Germline values: CDR1 SGHAT, CDR2 FQNNGV. The CDR3 is 12 amino acids.

The table lists this clonotype with a few counts. The chain combines TRBV14 with TRBJ2-5, with D unclear. Germline V gives CDR1 SGHDN, CDR2 FVKESK. V was trimmed by 4 bases and J by 5 bases, leaving 14 bases between them. The CDR3 is 14 residues long. CDR3: CASSPAQGRETQYF. CDR3 nucleotides: TGTGCCAGCAGCCCCGCCCAAGGACGCGAGACCCAGTACTTC.

This clonotype has just one count. The V and J genes are TRBV7-3 and TRBJ2-5, with 9 bases matching TRBD2. Germline CDR1 is SGHTA and CDR2 is FQGTGA. After removal of 5 bases from V and 5 bases from J, the junction contained 6 bases not matched to a gene. The CDR3 consists of 14 residues. CDR3 region: CASSRSGGGETQYF. The CDR3 DNA sequence: TGTGCCAGCAGCCGTAGCGGGGGTGGGGAGACCCAGTACTTC.

This clonotype appeared a few times. This sequence joins TRBV9 and TRBJ2-5, with 9 bases that match TRBD2. The CDR3 covers 16 residues. The ends lost 0 bases at V and 4 bases at J; junction bases unmatched: 7. Germline CDR1 SGDLS, CDR2 YYNGEE. The CDR3, as DNA: TGTGCCAGCAGCGTAGGAGGCGGGGGGGCCTCAGAGACCCAGTACTTC. This encodes CASSVGGGGASETQYF.

This clonotype was seen only a few times. The chain joins TRBV4-1 to TRBJ1-4, with no clear D. The CDR3 has 16 residues. The germline V gene has CDR1 MGHRA and CDR2 YSYEKL. Trimming stripped 1 base from V and 7 bases from J, with 16 bases between. Here the CDR3 DNA reads TGCGCCAGCAGCCAAGCGGTCTTAGGAACGTTTGAAAAACTGTTTTTT. Its translation: CASSQAVLGTFEKLFF.

The J gene is TRBJ2-5, the V gene TRBV19; tentatively, D is TRBD1 or TRBD2 (5 bases each). The J call may be faulty, since TRBJ2-7 better matches the DNA end. The CDR3 length is 15 residues. CDR1 is LNHDA, CDR2 SQIVND, per germline (reference sequence). The CDR3 is CASRGEGSPTYEQYF. Written as DNA, the CDR3 is TGTGCCAGTAGAGGGGAAGGGAGTCCGACTTACGAGCAGTACTTC.

V is TRBV5-4 and J is TRBJ1-1; D ambiguous. The CDR3 consists of 15 residues. The ends were cut back, 0 bases at V and 2 bases at J, with 11 bases in the middle. From germline, CDR1 is SGHNT and CDR2 YYREEE (reference sequence). As DNA, the CDR3 is TGTGCCAGCAGCTTGGAGGCAGAAATAAACACTGAAGCTTTCTTT. It specifies CASSLEAEINTEAFF.

This clonotype came up a few times. The rearrangement joins TRBV6-2 or TRBV6-3 to TRBJ2-5; D is perhaps TRBD1 (5 bases). Per germline, CDR1 MNHEY and CDR2 SVGEGT. The V end lost 0 bases, the J end lost 4 bases, and 12 bases lay between the germline ends. The CDR3 has 15 residues. The CDR3 DNA reads as TGTGCCAGCAGTTACTCGACGCTAAGGGGAGAGACCCAGTACTTC. Its translation: CASSYSTLRGETQYF.

This clonotype was detected only a few times. The chain employs TRBV2 and TRBJ2-7; D gene ambiguous. The length of the CDR3 is 14 residues. CDR1 is SNHLY and CDR2 is FYNNEI in the germline V gene. The V end lost 4 bases, the J end lost 0 bases, and 10 bases lay between the germline ends. CDR3 sequence reads: CASSATYSSYEQYF. The CDR3 region has the DNA TGTGCCAGCAGTGCCACCTACAGCTCCTACGAGCAGTACTTC.

The sample holds a few counts of this clonotype. This chain uses TRBV9 with TRBJ2-2; D is perhaps TRBD1 (6 bases). The CDR3 sequence is 13 residues long. Germline-derived CDR1 and CDR2 are SGDLS and YYNGEE. Deletions cut 1 base from V and 7 bases from J, with 8 bases between. The CDR3 here is CASSVQGHGELFF. DNA of the CDR3: TGTGCCAGCAGCGTACAGGGACACGGGGAGCTGTTTTTT.

This clonotype was counted only a few times. The chain links TRBV5-1 to TRBJ2-5; tentatively, D is TRBD2 (6 bases). Germline loops: CDR1 SGHRS, CDR2 YFSETQ. V was clipped by 5 bases and J by 3 bases, with 11 bases between them. The CDR3 is 13 amino acids. The CDR3, as DNA: TGCGCCAGCAGGGCTATAGCGGAAGAGACCCAGTACTTC. Amino acids: CASRAIAEETQYF.

This clonotype was observed a handful of times. The chain has TRBV5-1 and TRBJ2-7; 9 nucleotides line up with TRBD2. Germline V CDR1 and CDR2: SGHRS, YFSETQ. The length of the CDR3 is 16 residues. The J segment lost 3 bases and the V segment lost 2 bases, leaving 9 bases of the junction unmatched. The CDR3 DNA sequence: TGCGCCAGCAGCTTAGGTAGCGGGAGTGAGGGCTACGAGCAGTACTTC. Translation: CASSLGSGSEGYEQYF. Filled out from reference TRBV5-1 and TRBJ2-7, the complete variable domain reads KAGVTQTPRYLIKTRGQQVTLSCSPISGHRSVSWYQQTPGQGLQFLFEYFSETQRNKGNFPGRFSGRQFSNSRSEMNVSTLELGDSALYLCASSLGSGSEGYEQYFGPGTRLTVT.

This rearrangement joins TRBV5-5 to TRBJ2-2; 8 nucleotides line up with TRBD2. The V segment lost 0 bases and the J segment 8 bases; nucleotides outside the gene matches: 6. The CDR3 runs to 15 residues. Germline lookup yields CDR1 SGHKS and CDR2 YYEKEE (reference sequence). The CDR3 DNA is TGTGCCAGCAGCTTGGGGCTAGCGGGTCTAGGGGAGCTGTTTTTT. As protein: CASSLGLAGLGELFF.

This clonotype was counted between two and nine times. J is TRBJ2-5 and V is TRBV20-1, with TRBD2 matching over 10 bases. This CDR3 has 13 residues. J lost 4 bases, V lost 6 bases, and 5 bases had no gene match. From germline, CDR1 is DFQATT and CDR2 SNEGSKA (reference sequence). The CDR3 DNA follows: TGCAGTGCCGTACCTAGCGGGAGAGAGACCCAGTACTTC. Amino acid sequence: CSAVPSGRETQYF.